The clone carrying this TCR beta chain was observed many times. Looked up from germline, CDR1 is SGHVS and CDR2 is FNYEAQ. The CDR3 covers 16 residues. Trimming took off 2 bases at V and 0 bases at J, with 8 bases between the two ends. The sample originates from a study of CD8 T cells in ankylosing spondylitis. TCRdb redid the calling of the 5' RACE reads with MiXCR, one entry per CDR3 protein. This sample carries 250,000 to 400,000 distinct CDR3 sequences, approximately 10% of them seen once, and the ten largest clones take roughly 9.2%. The sample consisted of blood, either unsorted or a sorted T cell fraction (not recorded which). The TCR was taken from a female donor with ankylosing spondylitis or in good health (not recorded which). The genes are TRBV7-6 and TRBJ1-6; D is unclear. The DNA of the CDR3 is TGTGCCAGCAGCTTATCGATCAGCTCCTATAATTCACCCCTCCACTTT. This encodes CASSLSISSYNSPLHF.